A single T cell receptor beta chain is shown here with its context. The data belong to a study of technical replicates of blood from a few donors. The germline V and J ends were trimmed by 4 bases and 7 bases, with 20 bases remaining between them. The CDR3 contains 16 residues. The V gene's germline CDR1 is LNHDA and CDR2 SQIVND (reference sequence). Generated by immunoSEQ multiplex PCR, the TCRdb table keeps only in-frame clones and is missing some. This sample yields about 58,000 clones, of which 91% are seen a single time; 3.5% to 5% belongs to the top ten. The chain combines TRBV19 with TRBJ2-1; a possible D gene is TRBD2 (5 bases). The receptor was isolated from a human donor in good health. Some clones in this sample may be carry-over from other donors' samples. The sample taken for sequencing was PBMCs. CDR3 region: CASSTIGRLWRNEQFF. DNA for the CDR3: TGTGCCAGTAGTACCATAGGGCGGCTGTGGAGGAATGAGCAGTTCTTC.